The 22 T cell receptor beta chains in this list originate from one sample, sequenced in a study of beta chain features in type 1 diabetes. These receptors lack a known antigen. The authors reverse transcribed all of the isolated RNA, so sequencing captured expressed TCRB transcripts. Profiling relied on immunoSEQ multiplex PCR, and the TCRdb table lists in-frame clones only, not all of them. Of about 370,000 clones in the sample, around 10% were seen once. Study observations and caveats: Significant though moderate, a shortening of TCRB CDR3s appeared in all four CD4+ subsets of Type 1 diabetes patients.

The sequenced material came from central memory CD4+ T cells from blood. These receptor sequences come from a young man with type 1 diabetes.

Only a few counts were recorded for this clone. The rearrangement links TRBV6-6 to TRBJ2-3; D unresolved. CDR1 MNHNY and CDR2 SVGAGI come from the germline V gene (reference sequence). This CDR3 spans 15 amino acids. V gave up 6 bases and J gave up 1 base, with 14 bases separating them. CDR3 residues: CASSPTVARTDTQYF. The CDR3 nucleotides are TGTGCCAGCAGCCCAACAGTCGCCCGCACAGATACGCAGTATTTT.

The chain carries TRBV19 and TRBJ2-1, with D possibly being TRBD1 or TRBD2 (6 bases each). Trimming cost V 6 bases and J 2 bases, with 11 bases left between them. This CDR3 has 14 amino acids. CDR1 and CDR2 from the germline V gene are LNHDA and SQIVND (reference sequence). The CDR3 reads CASRGGPAYNEQFF. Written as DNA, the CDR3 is TGTGCCAGTAGGGGGGGCCCAGCCTACAATGAGCAGTTCTTC.

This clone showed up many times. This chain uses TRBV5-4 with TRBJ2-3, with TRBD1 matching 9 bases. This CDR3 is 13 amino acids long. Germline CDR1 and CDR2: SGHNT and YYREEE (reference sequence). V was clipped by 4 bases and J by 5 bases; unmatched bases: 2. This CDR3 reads CASSPDRGDTQYF. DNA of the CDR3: TGTGCCAGCAGCCCGGACAGGGGAGATACGCAGTATTTT.

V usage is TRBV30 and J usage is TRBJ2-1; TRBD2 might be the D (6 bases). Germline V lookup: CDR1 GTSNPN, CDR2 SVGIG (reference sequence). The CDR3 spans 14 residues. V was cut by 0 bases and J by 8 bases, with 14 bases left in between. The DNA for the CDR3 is TGTGCCTGGAGTGTAAGAGGAGGGAGCTATGAGCAGTTCTTC. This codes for CAWSVRGGSYEQFF.

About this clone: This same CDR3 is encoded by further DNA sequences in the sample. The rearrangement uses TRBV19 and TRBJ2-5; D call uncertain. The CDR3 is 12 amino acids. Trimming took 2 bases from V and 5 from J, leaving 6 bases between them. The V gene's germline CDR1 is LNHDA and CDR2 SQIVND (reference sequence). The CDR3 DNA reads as TGTGCCAGTAGTATATTGGGGGAGACCCAGTACTTC. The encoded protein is CASSILGETQYF.

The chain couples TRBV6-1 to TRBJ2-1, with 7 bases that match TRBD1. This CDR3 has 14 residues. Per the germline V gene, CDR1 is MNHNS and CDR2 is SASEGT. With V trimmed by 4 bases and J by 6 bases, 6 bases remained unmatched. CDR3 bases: TGTGCCAGCAGTGGGATGGACAGGTCCAATGAGCAGTTCTTC. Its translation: CASSGMDRSNEQFF.

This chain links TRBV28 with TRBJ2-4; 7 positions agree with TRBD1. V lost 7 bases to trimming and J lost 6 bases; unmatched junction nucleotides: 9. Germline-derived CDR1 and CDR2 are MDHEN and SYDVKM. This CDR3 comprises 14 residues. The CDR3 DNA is TGTGCCAGCAATCCCCCGGGACAGCTAAACATTCAGTACTTC. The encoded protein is CASNPPGQLNIQYF.

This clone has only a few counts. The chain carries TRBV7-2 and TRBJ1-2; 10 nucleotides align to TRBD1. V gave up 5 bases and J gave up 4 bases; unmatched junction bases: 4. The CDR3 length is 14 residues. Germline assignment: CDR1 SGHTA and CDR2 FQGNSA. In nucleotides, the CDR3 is TGTGCCAGCAGCCCGGGACAGGGGTTCTATGGCTACACCTTC. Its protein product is CASSPGQGFYGYTF.

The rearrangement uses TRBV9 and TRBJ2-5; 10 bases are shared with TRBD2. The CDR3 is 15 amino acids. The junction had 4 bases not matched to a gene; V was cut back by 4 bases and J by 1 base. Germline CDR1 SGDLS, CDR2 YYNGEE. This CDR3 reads CASSLAGASQETQYF. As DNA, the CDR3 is TGTGCCAGCAGCCTAGCGGGAGCAAGCCAAGAGACCCAGTACTTC.

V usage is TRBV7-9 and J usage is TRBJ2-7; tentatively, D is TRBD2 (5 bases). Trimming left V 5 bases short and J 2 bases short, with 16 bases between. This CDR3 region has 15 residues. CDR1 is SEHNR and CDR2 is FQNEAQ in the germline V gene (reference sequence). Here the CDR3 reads CASSQRVDSTYEQYF. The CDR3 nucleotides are TGTGCCAGCAGCCAGAGGGTGGACTCAACCTACGAGCAGTACTTC.

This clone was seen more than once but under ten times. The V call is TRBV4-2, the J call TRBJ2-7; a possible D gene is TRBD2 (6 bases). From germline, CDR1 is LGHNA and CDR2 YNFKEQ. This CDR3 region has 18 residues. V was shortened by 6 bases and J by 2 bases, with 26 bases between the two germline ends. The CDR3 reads CASSKELVTGTVTYEQYF. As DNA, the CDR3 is TGTGCCAGCAGTAAAGAGTTGGTCACGGGGACTGTAACCTACGAGCAGTACTTC.

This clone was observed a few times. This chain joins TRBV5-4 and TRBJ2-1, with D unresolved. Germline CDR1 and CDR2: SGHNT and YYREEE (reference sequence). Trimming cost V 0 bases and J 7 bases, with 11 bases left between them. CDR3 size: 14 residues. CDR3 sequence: CASSLAQQSNEQFF. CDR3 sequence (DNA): TGTGCCAGCAGCTTGGCCCAACAGTCTAATGAGCAGTTCTTC.

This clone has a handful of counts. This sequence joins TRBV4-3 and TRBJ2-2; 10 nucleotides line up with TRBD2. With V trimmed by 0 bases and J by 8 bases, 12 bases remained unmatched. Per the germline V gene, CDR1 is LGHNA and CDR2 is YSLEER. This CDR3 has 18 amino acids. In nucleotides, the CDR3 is TGCGCCAGCAGCCAAGATGTAGGGCTAGCGGGAGCTCTGGGGGAGCTGTTTTTT. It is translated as CASSQDVGLAGALGELFF.

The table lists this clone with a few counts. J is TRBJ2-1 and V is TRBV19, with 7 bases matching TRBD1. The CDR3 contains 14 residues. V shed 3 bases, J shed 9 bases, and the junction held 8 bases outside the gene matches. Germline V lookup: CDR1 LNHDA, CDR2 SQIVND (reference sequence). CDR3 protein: CASSITVGGVEQFF. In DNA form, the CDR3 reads TGTGCCAGTAGTATTACGGTAGGGGGCGTTGAGCAGTTCTTC.

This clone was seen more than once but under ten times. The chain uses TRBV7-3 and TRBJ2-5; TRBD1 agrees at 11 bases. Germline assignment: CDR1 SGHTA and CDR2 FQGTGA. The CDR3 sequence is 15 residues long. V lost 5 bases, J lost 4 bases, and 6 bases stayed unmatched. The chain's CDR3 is CASSMTGTGGETQYF. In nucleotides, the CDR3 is TGTGCCAGCAGCATGACCGGGACAGGGGGAGAGACCCAGTACTTC.

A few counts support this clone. The CDR3 sequence is CASSLVGGWADTF. Written as DNA, the CDR3 is TGTGCCAGCAGCTTGGTAGGCGGTTGGGCAGACACCTTC. The chain uses TRBV7-2 and TRBJ1-2; D is uncertain. V was cut by 3 bases and J by 12 bases, with 17 bases left in between. Germline V gene lookup returns CDR1 SGHTA and CDR2 FQGNSA. The CDR3 spans 13 residues.

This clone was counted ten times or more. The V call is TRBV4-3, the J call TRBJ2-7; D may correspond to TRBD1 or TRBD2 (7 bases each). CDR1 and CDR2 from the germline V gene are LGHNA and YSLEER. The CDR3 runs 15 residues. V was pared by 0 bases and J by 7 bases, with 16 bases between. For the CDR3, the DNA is TGCGCCAGCAGCCAAGATAGACTAGCCAGGGGGGAGCAGTACTTC. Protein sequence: CASSQDRLARGEQYF.

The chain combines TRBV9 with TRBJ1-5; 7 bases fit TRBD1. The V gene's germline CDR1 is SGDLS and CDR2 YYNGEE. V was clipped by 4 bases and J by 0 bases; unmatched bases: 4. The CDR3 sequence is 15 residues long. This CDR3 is CASSLTGDSNQPQHF. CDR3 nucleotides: TGTGCCAGCAGCCTCACAGGGGATAGCAATCAGCCCCAGCATTTT.

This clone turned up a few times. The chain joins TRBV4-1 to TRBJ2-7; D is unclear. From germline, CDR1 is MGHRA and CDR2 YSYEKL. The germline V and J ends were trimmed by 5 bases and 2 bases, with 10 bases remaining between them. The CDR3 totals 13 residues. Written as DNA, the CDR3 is TGCGCCAGCAGCTTAGGACGGGCCTACGAGCAGTACTTC. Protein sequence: CASSLGRAYEQYF.

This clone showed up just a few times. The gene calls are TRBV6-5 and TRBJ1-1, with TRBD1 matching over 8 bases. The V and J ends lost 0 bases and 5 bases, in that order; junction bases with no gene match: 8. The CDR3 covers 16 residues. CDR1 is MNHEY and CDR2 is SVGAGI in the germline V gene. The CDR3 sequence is CASSYSSTGVSTEAFF. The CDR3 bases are TGTGCCAGCAGTTACTCATCGACAGGGGTTTCGACTGAAGCTTTCTTT.

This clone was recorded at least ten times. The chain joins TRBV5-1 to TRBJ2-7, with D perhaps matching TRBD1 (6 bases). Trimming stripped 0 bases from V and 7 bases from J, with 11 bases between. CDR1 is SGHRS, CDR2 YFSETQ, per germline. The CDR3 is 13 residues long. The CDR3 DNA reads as TGCGCCAGCAGCTTGGGCCAGGGGCAAGAGCAGTACTTC. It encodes CASSLGQGQEQYF. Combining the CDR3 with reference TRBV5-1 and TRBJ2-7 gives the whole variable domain KAGVTQTPRYLIKTRGQQVTLSCSPISGHRSVSWYQQTPGQGLQFLFEYFSETQRNKGNFPGRFSGRQFSNSRSEMNVSTLELGDSALYLCASSLGQGQEQYFGPGTRLTVT.

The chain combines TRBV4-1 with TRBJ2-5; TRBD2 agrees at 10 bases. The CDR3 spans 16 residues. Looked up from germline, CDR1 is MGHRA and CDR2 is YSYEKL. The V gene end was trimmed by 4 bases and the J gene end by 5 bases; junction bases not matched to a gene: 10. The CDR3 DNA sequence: TGCGCCAGCAGCCCTCGCGCTAGCGGGAGTCGTGAGACCCAGTACTTC. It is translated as CASSPRASGSRETQYF.